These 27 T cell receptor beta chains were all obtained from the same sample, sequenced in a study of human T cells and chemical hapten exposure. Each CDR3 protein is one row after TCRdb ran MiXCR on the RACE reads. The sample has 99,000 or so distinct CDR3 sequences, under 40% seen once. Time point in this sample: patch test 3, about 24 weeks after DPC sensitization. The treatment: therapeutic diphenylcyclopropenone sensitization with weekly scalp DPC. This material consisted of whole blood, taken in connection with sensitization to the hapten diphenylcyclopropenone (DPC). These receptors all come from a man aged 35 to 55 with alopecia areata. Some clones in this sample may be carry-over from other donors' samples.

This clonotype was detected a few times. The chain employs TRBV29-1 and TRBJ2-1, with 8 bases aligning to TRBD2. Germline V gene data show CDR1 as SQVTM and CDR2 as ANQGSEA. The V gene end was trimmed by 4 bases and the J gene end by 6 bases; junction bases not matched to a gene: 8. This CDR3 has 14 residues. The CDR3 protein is CSVGTGGNVNEQFF. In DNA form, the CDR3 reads TGCAGCGTTGGGACGGGAGGGAATGTCAATGAGCAGTTCTTC.

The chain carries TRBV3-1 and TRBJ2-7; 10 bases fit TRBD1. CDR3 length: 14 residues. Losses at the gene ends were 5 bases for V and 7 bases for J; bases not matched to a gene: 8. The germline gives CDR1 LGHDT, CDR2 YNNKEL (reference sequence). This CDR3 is CASSSGTGAREQYF. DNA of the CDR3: TGTGCCAGCAGCTCCGGGACAGGGGCGCGTGAGCAGTACTTC.

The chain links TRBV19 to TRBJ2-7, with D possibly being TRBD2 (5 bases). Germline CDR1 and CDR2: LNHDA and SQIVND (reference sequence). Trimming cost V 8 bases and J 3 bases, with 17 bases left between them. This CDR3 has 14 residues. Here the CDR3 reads CASAFEGGGYEQYF. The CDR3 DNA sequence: TGTGCCAGTGCTTTTGAGGGCGGAGGCTACGAGCAGTACTTC.

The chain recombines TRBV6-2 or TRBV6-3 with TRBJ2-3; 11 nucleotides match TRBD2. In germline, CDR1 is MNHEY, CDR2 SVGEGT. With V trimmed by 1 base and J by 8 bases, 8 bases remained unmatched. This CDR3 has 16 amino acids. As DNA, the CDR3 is TGTGCCAGCAGTTACTTCACTAGCGGGGGTCCCGGTACGCAGTATTTT. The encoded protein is CASSYFTSGGPGTQYF.

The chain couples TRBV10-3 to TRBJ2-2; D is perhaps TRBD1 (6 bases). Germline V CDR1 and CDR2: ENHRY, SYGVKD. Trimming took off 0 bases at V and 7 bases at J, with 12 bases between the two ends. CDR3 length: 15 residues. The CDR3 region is CAISESLDSLGELFF. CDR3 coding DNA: TGTGCCATCAGTGAGTCCCTGGACAGTCTCGGGGAGCTGTTTTTT.

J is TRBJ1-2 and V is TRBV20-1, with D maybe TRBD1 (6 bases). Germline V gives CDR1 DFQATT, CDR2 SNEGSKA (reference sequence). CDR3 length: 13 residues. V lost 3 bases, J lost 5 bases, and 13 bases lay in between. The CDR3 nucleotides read TGCAGTGCTAGGGTAGCAGGGGAATATGGCTACACCTTC. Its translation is CSARVAGEYGYTF.

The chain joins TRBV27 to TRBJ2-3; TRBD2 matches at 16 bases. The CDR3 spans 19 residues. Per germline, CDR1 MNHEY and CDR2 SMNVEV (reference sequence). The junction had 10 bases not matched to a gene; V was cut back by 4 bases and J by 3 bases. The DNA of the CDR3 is TGTGCCAGCAGTTGGACACCGCCGGGACTAGCGGGAGGGACAGATACGCAGTATTTT. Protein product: CASSWTPPGLAGGTDTQYF.

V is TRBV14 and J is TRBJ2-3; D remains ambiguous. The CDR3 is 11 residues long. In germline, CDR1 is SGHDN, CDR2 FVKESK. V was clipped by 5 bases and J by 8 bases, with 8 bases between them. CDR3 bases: TGTGCCAGCAGCACCGTTGGTACGCAGTATTTT. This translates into CASSTVGTQYF.

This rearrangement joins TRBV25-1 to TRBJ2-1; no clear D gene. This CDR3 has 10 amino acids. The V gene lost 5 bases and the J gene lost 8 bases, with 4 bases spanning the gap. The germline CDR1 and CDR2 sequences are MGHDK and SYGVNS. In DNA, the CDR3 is TGTGCCAGCAGTTCCCATGAGCAGTTCTTC. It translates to CASSSHEQFF.

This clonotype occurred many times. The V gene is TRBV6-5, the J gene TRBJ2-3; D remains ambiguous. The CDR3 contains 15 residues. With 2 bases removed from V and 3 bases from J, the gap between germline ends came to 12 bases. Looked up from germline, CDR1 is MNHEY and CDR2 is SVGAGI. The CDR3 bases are TGTGCCAGCAGTTACGACCCCTTTCGAACAGATACGCAGTATTTT. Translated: CASSYDPFRTDTQYF.

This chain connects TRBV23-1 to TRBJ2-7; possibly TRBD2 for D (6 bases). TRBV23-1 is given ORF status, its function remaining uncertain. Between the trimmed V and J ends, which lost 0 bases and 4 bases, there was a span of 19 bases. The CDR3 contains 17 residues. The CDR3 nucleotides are TGCGCCAGCAGTCAATCGGCAGGGAGGCTAGTGGGTTACGAGCAGTACGTC. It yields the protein CASSQSAGRLVGYEQYV.

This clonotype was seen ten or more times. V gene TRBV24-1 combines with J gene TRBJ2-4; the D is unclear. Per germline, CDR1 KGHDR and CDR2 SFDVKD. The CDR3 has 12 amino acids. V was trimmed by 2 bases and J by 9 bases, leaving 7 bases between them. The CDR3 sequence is CATSDYMGIQYF. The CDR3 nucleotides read TGTGCCACCAGTGATTACATGGGCATTCAGTACTTC.

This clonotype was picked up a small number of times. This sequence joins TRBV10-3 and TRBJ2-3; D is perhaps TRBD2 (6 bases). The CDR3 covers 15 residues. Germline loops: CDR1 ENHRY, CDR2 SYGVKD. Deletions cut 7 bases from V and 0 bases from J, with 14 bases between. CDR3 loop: CAITAGRSSTDTQYF. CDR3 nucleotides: TGTGCCATCACTGCTGGGAGGTCTAGCACAGATACGCAGTATTTT.

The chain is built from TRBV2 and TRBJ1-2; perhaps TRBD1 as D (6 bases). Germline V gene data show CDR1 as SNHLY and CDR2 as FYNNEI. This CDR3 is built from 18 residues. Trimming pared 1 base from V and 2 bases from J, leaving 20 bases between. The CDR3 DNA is TGTGCCAGCAGTGAAGGTCTGGCAGGGCCCAGGGGCAACTATGGCTACACCTTC. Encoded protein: CASSEGLAGPRGNYGYTF.

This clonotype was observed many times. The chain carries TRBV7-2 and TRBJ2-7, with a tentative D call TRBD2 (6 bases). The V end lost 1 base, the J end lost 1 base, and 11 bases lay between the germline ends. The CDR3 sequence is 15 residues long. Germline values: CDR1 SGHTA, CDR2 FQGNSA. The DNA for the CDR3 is TGTGCCAGCAGCTTAGTGCCGGGAGAGTCCTACGAGCAGTACTTC. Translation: CASSLVPGESYEQYF.

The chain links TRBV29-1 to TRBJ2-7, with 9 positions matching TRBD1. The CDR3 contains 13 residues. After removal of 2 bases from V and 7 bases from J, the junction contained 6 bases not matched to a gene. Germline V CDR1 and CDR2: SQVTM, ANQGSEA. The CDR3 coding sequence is TGCAGCGTTGAATTCGGACAGGGGAGGGAGCAGTACTTC. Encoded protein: CSVEFGQGREQYF.

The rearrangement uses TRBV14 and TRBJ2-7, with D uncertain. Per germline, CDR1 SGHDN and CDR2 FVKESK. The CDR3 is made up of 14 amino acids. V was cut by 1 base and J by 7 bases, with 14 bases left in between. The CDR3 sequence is CASSQGAPFGEQYF. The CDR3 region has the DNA TGTGCCAGCAGCCAAGGGGCCCCGTTTGGAGAGCAGTACTTC.

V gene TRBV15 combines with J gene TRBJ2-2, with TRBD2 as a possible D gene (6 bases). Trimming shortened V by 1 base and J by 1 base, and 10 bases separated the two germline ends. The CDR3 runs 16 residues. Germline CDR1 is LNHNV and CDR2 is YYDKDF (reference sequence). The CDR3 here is CATSRAGLRNTGELFF. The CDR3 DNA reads TGTGCCACCAGCAGAGCGGGACTCCGGAACACCGGGGAGCTGTTTTTT.

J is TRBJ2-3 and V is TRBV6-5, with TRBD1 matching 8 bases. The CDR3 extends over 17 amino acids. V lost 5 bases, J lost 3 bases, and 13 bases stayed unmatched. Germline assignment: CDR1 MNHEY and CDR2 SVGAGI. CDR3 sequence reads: CASSELPGGAQTDTQYF. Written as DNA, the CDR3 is TGTGCCAGCAGTGAACTTCCAGGGGGCGCACAGACAGATACGCAGTATTTT.

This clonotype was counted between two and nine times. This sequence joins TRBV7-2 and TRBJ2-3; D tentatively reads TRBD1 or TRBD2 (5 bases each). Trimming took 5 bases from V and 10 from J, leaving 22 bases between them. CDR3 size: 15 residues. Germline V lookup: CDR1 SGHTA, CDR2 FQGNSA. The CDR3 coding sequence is TGTGCCAGCAGCCCAACCGTGGGGGTAGGAGGAGCGCAGTATTTT. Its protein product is CASSPTVGVGGAQYF.

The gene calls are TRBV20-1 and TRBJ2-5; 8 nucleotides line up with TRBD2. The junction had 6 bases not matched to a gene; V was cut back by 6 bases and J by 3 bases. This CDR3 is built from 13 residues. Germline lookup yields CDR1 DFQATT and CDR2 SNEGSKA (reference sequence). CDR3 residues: CSALISGKETQYF. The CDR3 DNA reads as TGCAGTGCGTTAATTAGCGGGAAAGAGACCCAGTACTTC.

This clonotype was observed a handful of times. The CDR3 loop reads CASTKGLAGAGEQFF. The CDR3 bases are TGTGCCAGCACCAAAGGGCTAGCGGGAGCGGGGGAGCAGTTCTTC. V and J are TRBV6-2 or TRBV6-3 and TRBJ2-1; 10 nucleotides align to TRBD2. The germline gives CDR1 MNHEY, CDR2 SVGEGT. The ends lost 7 bases at V and 10 bases at J; junction bases unmatched: 13. The CDR3 is made up of 15 amino acids.

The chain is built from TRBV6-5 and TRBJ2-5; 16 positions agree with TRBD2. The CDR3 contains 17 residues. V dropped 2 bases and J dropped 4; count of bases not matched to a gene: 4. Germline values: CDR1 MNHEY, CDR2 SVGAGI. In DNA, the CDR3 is TGTGCCAGCAGTTACGGGACTAGCGGGAGGGCGCGAGAGACCCAGTACTTC. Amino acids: CASSYGTSGRARETQYF.

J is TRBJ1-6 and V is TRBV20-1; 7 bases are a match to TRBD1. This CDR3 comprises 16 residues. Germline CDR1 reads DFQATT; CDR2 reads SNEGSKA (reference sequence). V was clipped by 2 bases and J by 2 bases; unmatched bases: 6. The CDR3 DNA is TGCAGTGCTAGAACCCGCGGGACAGCCTATAATTCACCCCTCCACTTT. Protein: CSARTRGTAYNSPLHF.

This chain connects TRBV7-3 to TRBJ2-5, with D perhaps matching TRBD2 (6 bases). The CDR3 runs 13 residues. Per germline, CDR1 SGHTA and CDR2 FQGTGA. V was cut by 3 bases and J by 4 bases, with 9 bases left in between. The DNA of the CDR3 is TGTGCCAGCAGCTTTGGGGGGAGAGAGACCCAGTACTTC. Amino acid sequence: CASSFGGRETQYF. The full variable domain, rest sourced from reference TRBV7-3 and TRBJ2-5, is GAGVSQTPSNKVTEKGKYVELRCDPISGHTALYWYRQSLGQGPEFLIYFQGTGAADDSGLPNDRFFAVRPEGSVSTLKIQRTERGDSAVYLCASSFGGRETQYFGPGTRLLVL.

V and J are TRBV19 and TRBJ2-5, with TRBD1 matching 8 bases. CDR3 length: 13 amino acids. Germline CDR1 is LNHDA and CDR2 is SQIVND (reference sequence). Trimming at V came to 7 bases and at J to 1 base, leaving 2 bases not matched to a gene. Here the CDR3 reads CASIGTGQETQYF. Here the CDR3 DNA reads TGTGCCAGTATTGGGACAGGCCAAGAGACCCAGTACTTC.

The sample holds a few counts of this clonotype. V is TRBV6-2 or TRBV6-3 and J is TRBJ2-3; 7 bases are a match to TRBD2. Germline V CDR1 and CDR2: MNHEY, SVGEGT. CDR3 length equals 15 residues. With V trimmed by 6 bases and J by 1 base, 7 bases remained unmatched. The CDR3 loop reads CASSSLGGGTDTQYF. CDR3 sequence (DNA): TGTGCCAGCAGCTCTCTGGGGGGGGGCACAGATACGCAGTATTTT.